These 5 T cell receptor beta chains were sequenced from one sample in a study of blood T cell repertoires in COVID-19. Profiling relied on immunoSEQ multiplex PCR, and the TCRdb table lists in-frame clones only, not all of them. The sample holds approximately 300,000 clones, approximately 88% seen once. The specimen sequenced was PBMCs or T cells enriched from blood (not recorded which). The receptors originated from a man aged 60 to 75 who had recovered from COVID-19.

This clone came up once. The genes are TRBV6-2 or TRBV6-3 and TRBJ2-3; the D gene is possibly TRBD1 (6 bases). Germline V gives CDR1 MNHEY, CDR2 SVGEGT. The CDR3 spans 16 residues. Between the trimmed V and J ends, which lost 4 bases and 2 bases, there was a span of 16 bases. The CDR3 region has the DNA TGTGCCAGCAGTTCAGGGGTTCGGCGGTTCACAGATACGCAGTATTTT. Amino acid sequence: CASSSGVRRFTDTQYF.

This rearrangement joins TRBV7-3 to TRBJ1-1; 8 nucleotides line up with TRBD1. Germline V gene data show CDR1 as SGHTA and CDR2 as FQGTGA. Germline trimming cut 5 bases from V and 0 bases from J; bases unmatched to any gene: 11. This CDR3 has 17 residues. As DNA, the CDR3 is TGTGCCAGCAGCCCATGGACAGGGATTATCATGAACACTGAAGCTTTCTTT. Protein product: CASSPWTGIIMNTEAFF. The whole variable domain, remainder taken from reference TRBV7-3 and TRBJ1-1, is GAGVSQTPSNKVTEKGKYVELRCDPISGHTALYWYRQSLGQGPEFLIYFQGTGAADDSGLPNDRFFAVRPEGSVSTLKIQRTERGDSAVYLCASSPWTGIIMNTEAFFGQGTRLTVV.

To note about this clone: Other nucleotide sequences in the sample specify the same CDR3. CDR3 DNA: TGTGCCAGCAGTTTAAGCGGAAACACCATATATTTT. Translated: CASSLSGNTIYF. This chain uses TRBV28 with TRBJ1-3, with D unclear. The CDR3 consists of 12 residues. The ends were cut back, 2 bases at V and 4 bases at J, with 3 bases in the middle. Germline-derived CDR1 and CDR2 are MDHEN and SYDVKM.

The chain recombines TRBV6-5 with TRBJ2-2; 9 bases line up with TRBD1. V dropped 6 bases and J dropped 3; count of bases not matched to a gene: 5. The length of the CDR3 is 15 residues. Germline V CDR1 and CDR2: MNHEY, SVGAGI. DNA of the CDR3: TGTGCCAGCAGAACAGGGGGCGGGGACACCGGGGAGCTGTTTTTT. It codes for CASRTGGGDTGELFF.

The chain combines TRBV28 with TRBJ1-1, with D tentatively TRBD1 (6 bases). The V gene lost 3 bases and the J gene lost 8 bases, with 22 bases spanning the gap. The CDR3 loop spans 16 amino acids. Germline V gene lookup returns CDR1 MDHEN and CDR2 SYDVKM. The CDR3 nucleotides are TGTGCCAGCAGTTTGGTTACAGGGCGGAGGCGGGTGGAAGCTTTCTTT. Amino acid sequence: CASSLVTGRRRVEAFF.